One T cell receptor (beta chain) is described in this entry. The antigen is not known. Time point given: blood 4 weeks post-SBRT, at nephrectomy. This sample's treatment: 15 Gy SBRT to primary tumor, nephrectomy 4 weeks later. Nephrectomy followed 15 Gy stereotactic body radiation by 4 weeks. After SBRT, blood was collected at 2 and 4 weeks, plus baseline. The data originate from a study of radiation and T cells in renal cell carcinoma. Regarding the study as a whole: In blood, top tumor clones expanded by 2 weeks, shrinking by 4.

Clones were sequenced by immunoSEQ multiplex PCR, and TCRdb holds only the in-frame ones, with some missing. Of roughly 90,000 clones in the sample, around 85% were seen once. V lost 1 base, J lost 0 bases, and 13 bases lay in between. CDR1 is SEHNR and CDR2 is FQNEAQ in the germline V gene (reference sequence). The CDR3 length is 17 residues. The sample was blood, taken from a patient whose treatment included radiotherapy and nephrectomy. The receptor was derived from a man aged 45-65 years with renal cell carcinoma. The chain is built from TRBV7-9 and TRBJ2-4, with a possible D match to TRBD2 (5 bases). CDR3 loop: CASSLVMDFGAKNIQYF. CDR3 nucleotides: TGTGCCAGCAGCTTAGTAATGGACTTCGGAGCCAAAAACATTCAGTACTTC.